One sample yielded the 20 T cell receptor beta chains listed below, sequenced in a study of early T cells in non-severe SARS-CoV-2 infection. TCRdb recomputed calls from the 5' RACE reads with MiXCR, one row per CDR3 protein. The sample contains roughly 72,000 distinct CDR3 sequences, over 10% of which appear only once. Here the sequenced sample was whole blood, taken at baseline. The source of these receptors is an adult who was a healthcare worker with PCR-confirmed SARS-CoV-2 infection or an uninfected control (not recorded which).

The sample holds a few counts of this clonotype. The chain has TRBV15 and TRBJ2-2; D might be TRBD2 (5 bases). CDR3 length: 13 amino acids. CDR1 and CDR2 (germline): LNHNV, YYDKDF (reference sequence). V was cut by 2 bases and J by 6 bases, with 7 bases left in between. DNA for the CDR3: TGTGCCACCAGCAGACCTAGCTCCGGGGAGCTGTTTTTT. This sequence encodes CATSRPSSGELFF.

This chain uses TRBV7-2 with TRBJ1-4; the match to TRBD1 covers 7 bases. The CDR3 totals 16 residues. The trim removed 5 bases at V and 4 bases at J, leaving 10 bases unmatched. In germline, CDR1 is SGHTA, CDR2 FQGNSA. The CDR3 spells CASSEGTVGGNEKLFF. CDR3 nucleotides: TGTGCCAGCAGCGAAGGGACAGTAGGCGGTAATGAAAAACTGTTTTTT.

CDR3 DNA sequence: TGTGCCAGCAGCCAAGATCGAGCTTGGCCTTACCAAGAGACCCAGTACTTC. Protein sequence: CASSQDRAWPYQETQYF. The chain joins TRBV3-1 to TRBJ2-5; D not certain. Germline V gives CDR1 LGHDT, CDR2 YNNKEL (reference sequence). Trimming stripped 0 bases from V and 0 bases from J, with 14 bases between. There are 17 residues in the CDR3.

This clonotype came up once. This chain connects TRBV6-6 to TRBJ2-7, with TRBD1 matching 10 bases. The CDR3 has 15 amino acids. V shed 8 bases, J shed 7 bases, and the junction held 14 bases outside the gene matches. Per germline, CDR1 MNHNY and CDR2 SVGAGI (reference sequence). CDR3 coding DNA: TGTGCCAGCGCGTGGGGGGACAGGGGAACGGGAGAGCAGTACTTC. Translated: CASAWGDRGTGEQYF.

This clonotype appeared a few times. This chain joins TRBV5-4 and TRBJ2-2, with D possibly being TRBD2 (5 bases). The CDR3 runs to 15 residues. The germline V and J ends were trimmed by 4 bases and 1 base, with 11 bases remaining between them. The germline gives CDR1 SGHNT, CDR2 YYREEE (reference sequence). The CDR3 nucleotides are TGTGCCAGCAGCCTTTTTGGACTGAACACCGGGGAGCTGTTTTTT. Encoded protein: CASSLFGLNTGELFF. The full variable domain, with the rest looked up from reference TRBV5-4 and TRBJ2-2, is ETGVTQSPTHLIKTRGQQVTLRCSSQSGHNTVSWYQQALGQGPQFIFQYYREEENGRGNFPPRFSGLQFPNYSSELNVNALELDDSALYLCASSLFGLNTGELFFGEGSRLTVL.

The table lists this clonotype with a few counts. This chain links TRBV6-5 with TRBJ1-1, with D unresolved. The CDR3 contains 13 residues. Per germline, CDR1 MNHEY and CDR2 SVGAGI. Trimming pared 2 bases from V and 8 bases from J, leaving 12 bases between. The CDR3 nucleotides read TGTGCCAGCAGTTACCGGCCGGGCTTAGAAGCTTTCTTT. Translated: CASSYRPGLEAFF.

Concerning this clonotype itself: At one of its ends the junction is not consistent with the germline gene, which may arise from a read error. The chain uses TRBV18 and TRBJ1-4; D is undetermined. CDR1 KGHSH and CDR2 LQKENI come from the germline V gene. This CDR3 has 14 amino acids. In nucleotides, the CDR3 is TGTGCCAGCTCACCAGAGCAAGTAAATGATAAACTGTTTTTT. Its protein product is CASSPEQVNDKLFF. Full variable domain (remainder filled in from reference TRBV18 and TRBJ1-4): NAGVMQNPRHLVRRRGQEARLRCSPMKGHSHVYWYRQLPEEGLKFMVYLQKENIIDESGMPKERFSAEFPKEGPSILRIQQVVRGDSAAYFCASSPEQVNDKLFFGSGTQLSVL.

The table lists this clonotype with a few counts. The CDR3 region is CSASYGDYEQYF. DNA of the CDR3: TGCAGTGCTAGTTATGGGGACTACGAGCAGTACTTC. This rearrangement joins TRBV20-1 to TRBJ2-7; D gene uncertain. The CDR3 loop spans 12 amino acids. Looked up from germline, CDR1 is DFQATT and CDR2 is SNEGSKA (reference sequence). Trimming removed 3 bases at V and 3 bases at J, with 9 bases between.

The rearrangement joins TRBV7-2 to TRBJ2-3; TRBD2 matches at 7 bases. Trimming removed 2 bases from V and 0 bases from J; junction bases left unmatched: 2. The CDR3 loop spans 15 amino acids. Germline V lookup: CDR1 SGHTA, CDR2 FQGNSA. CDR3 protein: CASSLTRGSTDTQYF. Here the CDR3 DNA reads TGTGCCAGCAGCTTAACGCGGGGGAGCACAGATACGCAGTATTTT.

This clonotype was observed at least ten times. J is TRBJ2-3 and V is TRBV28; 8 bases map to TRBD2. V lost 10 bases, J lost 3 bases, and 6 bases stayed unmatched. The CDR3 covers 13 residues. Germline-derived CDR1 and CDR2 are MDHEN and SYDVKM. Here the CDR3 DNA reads TGTGCCACGACGGGGGGGGTGACAGATACGCAGTATTTT. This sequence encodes CATTGGVTDTQYF.

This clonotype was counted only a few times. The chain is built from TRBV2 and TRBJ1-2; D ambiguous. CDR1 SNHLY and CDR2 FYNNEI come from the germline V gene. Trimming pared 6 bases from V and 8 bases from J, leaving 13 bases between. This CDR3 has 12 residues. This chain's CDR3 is CASRTDPGGYTF. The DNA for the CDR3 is TGTGCCAGCAGAACTGACCCGGGGGGCTACACCTTC.

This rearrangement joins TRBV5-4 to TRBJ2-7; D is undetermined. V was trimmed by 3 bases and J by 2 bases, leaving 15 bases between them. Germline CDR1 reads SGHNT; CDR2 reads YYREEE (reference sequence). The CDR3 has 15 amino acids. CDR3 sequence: CASSSRASPTYEQYF. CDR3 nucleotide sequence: TGTGCCAGCAGCTCTCGGGCGAGCCCTACCTACGAGCAGTACTTC.

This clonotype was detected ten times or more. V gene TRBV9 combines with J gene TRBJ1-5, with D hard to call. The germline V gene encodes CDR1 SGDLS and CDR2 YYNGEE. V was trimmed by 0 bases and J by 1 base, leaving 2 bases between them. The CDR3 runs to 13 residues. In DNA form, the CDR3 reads TGTGCCAGCAGCGTAGGAAGCAATCAGCCCCAGCATTTT. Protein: CASSVGSNQPQHF.

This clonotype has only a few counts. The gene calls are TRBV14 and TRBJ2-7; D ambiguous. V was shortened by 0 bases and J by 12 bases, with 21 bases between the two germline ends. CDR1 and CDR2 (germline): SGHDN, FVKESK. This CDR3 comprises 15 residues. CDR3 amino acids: CASSQESGFARPLYF. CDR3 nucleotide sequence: TGTGCCAGCAGCCAAGAGTCGGGTTTCGCCAGGCCTTTGTACTTC.

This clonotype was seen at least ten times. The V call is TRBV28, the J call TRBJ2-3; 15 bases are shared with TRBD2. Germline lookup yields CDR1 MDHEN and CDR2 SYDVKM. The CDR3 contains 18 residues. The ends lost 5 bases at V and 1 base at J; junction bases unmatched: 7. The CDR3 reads CASSPYGTSGGRTDTQYF. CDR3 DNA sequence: TGTGCCAGCAGTCCATATGGGACTAGCGGGGGGCGCACAGATACGCAGTATTTT.

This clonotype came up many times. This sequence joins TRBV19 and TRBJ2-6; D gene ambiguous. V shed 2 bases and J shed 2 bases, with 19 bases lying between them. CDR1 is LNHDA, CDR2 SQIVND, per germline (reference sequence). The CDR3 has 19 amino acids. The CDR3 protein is CASSILRSPDQAGANVLTF. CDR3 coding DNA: TGTGCCAGTAGTATACTAAGGAGTCCGGACCAAGCTGGGGCCAACGTCCTGACTTTC. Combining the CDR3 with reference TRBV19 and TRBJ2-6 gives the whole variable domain DGGITQSPKYLFRKEGQNVTLSCEQNLNHDAMYWYRQDPGQGLRLIYYSQIVNDFQKGDIAEGYSVSREKKESFPLTVTSAQKNPTAFYLCASSILRSPDQAGANVLTFGAGSRLTVL.

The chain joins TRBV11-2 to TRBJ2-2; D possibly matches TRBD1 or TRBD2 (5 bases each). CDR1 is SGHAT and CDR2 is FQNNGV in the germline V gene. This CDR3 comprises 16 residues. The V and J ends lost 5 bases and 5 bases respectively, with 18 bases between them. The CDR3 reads CASSPRTGTGTGELFF. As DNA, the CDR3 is TGTGCCAGCAGCCCCCGGACGGGGACGGGAACCGGGGAGCTGTTTTTT.

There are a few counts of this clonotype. This chain's CDR3 is CASSYFGPATYNSPLHF. DNA for the CDR3: TGTGCCAGCAGCTACTTTGGGCCGGCTACTTATAATTCACCCCTCCACTTT. This chain connects TRBV5-5 to TRBJ1-6; unclear D gene. Trimming left V 3 bases short and J 4 bases short, with 17 bases between. The CDR3 consists of 17 residues. CDR1 and CDR2 (germline): SGHKS, YYEKEE (reference sequence).

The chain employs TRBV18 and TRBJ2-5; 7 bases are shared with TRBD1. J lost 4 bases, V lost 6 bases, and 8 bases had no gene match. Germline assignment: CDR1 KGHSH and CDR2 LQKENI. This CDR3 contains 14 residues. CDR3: CASSRPGQPETQYF. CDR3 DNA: TGTGCCAGCTCGCGACCGGGACAGCCAGAGACCCAGTACTTC.

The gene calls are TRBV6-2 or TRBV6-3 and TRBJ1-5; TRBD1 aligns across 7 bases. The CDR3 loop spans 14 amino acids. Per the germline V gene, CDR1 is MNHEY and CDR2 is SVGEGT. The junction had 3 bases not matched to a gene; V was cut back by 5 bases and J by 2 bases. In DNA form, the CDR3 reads TGTGCCAGCAGTCGAGGGGGCGGCAATCAGCCCCAGCATTTT. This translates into CASSRGGGNQPQHF.